This is a list of T cell receptor beta chains from one sample in a study of blood T cell repertoires in COVID-19. Assay: immunoSEQ multiplex PCR; the TCRdb copy retains only in-frame clones and omits some. The top ten hold around a sixth of the sample, which has just over 95,000 clones, 82% seen once. The sequenced material came from peripheral blood. The receptors shown here come from a man older than 75 with acute or convalescent COVID-19. Both conserved end residues are part of each CDR3. Each record gives: D gene, J gene, clone size, V gene, CDR3 DNA, CDR3 protein. The D gene is left open where the match is weak. For some rows the clone size is stated as once, few or many, or as a class when expanded; others skip it.

>.|TRBJ2-2|.|TRBV5-4
TGTGCCAGCAGCCCTGCACCAGCGATGAACACCGGGGAGCTGTTTTTT
CASSPAPAMNTGELFF
>TRBD1|TRBJ2-7|.|TRBV28
TGTGCCAGCAGGGAAGGGGGCGGCTACGAGCAGTACTTC
CASREGGGYEQYF
>.|TRBJ2-2|.|TRBV19
TGTGCCAGTTCGGAGCAGGGGAACACCGGGGAGCTGTTTTTT
CASSEQGNTGELFF
>TRBD1|TRBJ1-2|.|TRBV5-1
TGCGCCAGCAGCTCCCACAGGGGTTTCCCCTCTAACTATGGCTACACCTTC
CASSSHRGFPSNYGYTF
>TRBD2|TRBJ2-3|.|TRBV10-1
TGCGCCAGCACCGGACTAGCGGGAGTCCTCCCCACGCAGTATTTT
CASTGLAGVLPTQYF
>TRBD2|TRBJ2-7|.|TRBV9
TGTGCCAGCAGCGTAGGAGGACTAGCGGGGGCCGTAATCTCCTACGAGCAGTACTTC
CASSVGGLAGAVISYEQYF
>.|TRBJ1-2|.|TRBV6-1
TGTGCCAGCAGTGAGAGGAGGAACTATGGCTACACCTTC
CASSERRNYGYTF
>TRBD1|TRBJ1-1|few|TRBV29-1
TGCAGCGTGGACAGGTCGAACACTGAAGCTTTCTTT
CSVDRSNTEAFF
>TRBD1|TRBJ2-6|.|TRBV5-1
TGCGCCAGCAGGGATGACAGGGGAATTTCTGGGGCCAACGTCCTGACTTTC
CASRDDRGISGANVLTF
>.|TRBJ1-1|.|TRBV4-1
TGCGCCAGTAAGAACAGGGCACTGAACACTGAAGCTTTCTTT
CASKNRALNTEAFF
>TRBD1|TRBJ2-3|.|TRBV19
TGTGCCAGTAGCATCGGACAGGGAAGGAGTCCAGATACGCAGTATTTT
CASSIGQGRSPDTQYF
>.|TRBJ2-1|.|TRBV7-9
TGTGCCAGCGGCGGGGTCTCCTACAATGAGCAGTTCTTC
CASGGVSYNEQFF
>.|TRBJ2-7|.|TRBV4-3
TGCGCCAGCAGCCAAGACACTCAGACTATCTCCTACGAGCAGTACTTC
CASSQDTQTISYEQYF
>.|TRBJ1-1|.|TRBV18
TGTGCCAGCTCACCGGAGACGGGCGGGGTTAACACTGAAGCTTTCTTT
CASSPETGGVNTEAFF
>.|TRBJ2-3|few|TRBV9
TGTGCCAGCACCCTACAGTCCAGCACAGATACGCAGTATTTT
CASTLQSSTDTQYF
>TRBD2|TRBJ2-7|.|TRBV4-3
TGCGCCAGCAGCCAAGTTGGGAGATTGGGCGGGAGAGGCGAGCAGTACTTC
CASSQVGRLGGRGEQYF
>.|TRBJ2-2|.|TRBV19
TGTGCCAGTAGGGGGGAGGCGGGCACCGGGGAGCTGTTTTTT
CASRGEAGTGELFF
>.|TRBJ1-2|.|TRBV11-2
TGTGCCAGCAGCCCTCTAGAAGGGGTATATTATGGCTACACCTTC
CASSPLEGVYYGYTF
>.|TRBJ1-1|.|TRBV6-2/TRBV6-3
TGTGCCAGCAGTCCCCTCTCTCAAGCTTTCTTT
CASSPLSQAFF
>.|TRBJ1-5|.|TRBV24-1
TGTGCCACCAGTGATTTGAACGCCGGTCAGCCCCAGCATTTT
CATSDLNAGQPQHF
>TRBD1|TRBJ1-1|.|TRBV14
TGTGCCAGCAGCCAGGGGACAGGTTTGTTTGAAGCTTTCTTT
CASSQGTGLFEAFF
>.|TRBJ2-3|once|TRBV19
TGTGCCAGTAGCTGGGACTTCAGCACAGATACGCAGTATTTT
CASSWDFSTDTQYF
>TRBD1|TRBJ1-5|.|TRBV27
TGTGCCAGCAGGTCGACAGGGGGCGGGCAGCCCCAGCATTTT
CASRSTGGGQPQHF
>TRBD2|TRBJ2-5|.|TRBV5-1
TGCGCCAGCAGCTTGCGGACTAGCGGGACTCAAGAGACCCAGTACTTC
CASSLRTSGTQETQYF
>.|TRBJ2-7|.|TRBV6-2/TRBV6-3
TGTGCCAGCAGTTACAAGACAGGCCGGACGTACGAGCAGTACTTC
CASSYKTGRTYEQYF
>TRBD2|TRBJ2-1|once|TRBV6-2/TRBV6-3
TGTGCCAGCAGTTCCCCCGTGACTAGCGTGGTTTACAATGAGCAGTTCTTC
CASSSPVTSVVYNEQFF
>.|TRBJ1-5|.|TRBV29-1
TGCAGCGTTGGAGGGGGTGCCGGGCAGCCCCAGCATTTT
CSVGGGAGQPQHF
>TRBD1|TRBJ2-7|few|TRBV18
TGTGCCAGCTCACCATGGGGGACAGGGTCCTACGAGCAGTACTTC
CASSPWGTGSYEQYF
>.|TRBJ2-3|.|TRBV6-5
TGTGCCAGCAGCGCGGCGCCCCGCACAGATACGCAGTATTTT
CASSAAPRTDTQYF
>.|TRBJ1-4|.|TRBV7-2
TGTGCCAGCAGCCTCCTCGCGGCTGGTTTCGATGAAAAACTGTTTTTT
CASSLLAAGFDEKLFF
>TRBD1|TRBJ1-2|.|TRBV7-9
TGTGCCAGCAGCTTAGACCCGGGACAGGGAACCAACTATGGCTACACCTTC
CASSLDPGQGTNYGYTF
>TRBD2|TRBJ2-5|.|TRBV15
TGTGCCACCAGCAGAGATAAAGCGGGGGGCGGGGGCCAGTACTTC
CATSRDKAGGGGQYF
>.|TRBJ2-7|.|TRBV9
TGTGCCAGCAGCGTAGGTCCGGCGGGCTCCTACGAGCAGTACTTC
CASSVGPAGSYEQYF
>.|TRBJ2-6|.|TRBV9
TGTGCCAGCAGAAACAGCCCCTCTGGGGCCAACGTCCTGACTTTC
CASRNSPSGANVLTF
>TRBD2|TRBJ2-1|.|TRBV10-2
TGCGCCAGCACAGGAGGACTAGCGGGAGCATATGAGCAGTTCTTC
CASTGGLAGAYEQFF
>TRBD1|TRBJ2-7|.|TRBV7-8
TGTGCCAGCAGTCCCCGACAGGGTCTTTTCTCCTACGAGCAGTACTTC
CASSPRQGLFSYEQYF
>TRBD1|TRBJ1-2|.|TRBV28
TGTGCCAGCACCCTTGGACAGGGCGTCTATGGCTACACCTTC
CASTLGQGVYGYTF
>.|TRBJ2-1|.|TRBV30
TGTGCCTGGAGTATACAGGGTAAAAATGAGCAGTTCTTC
CAWSIQGKNEQFF
>TRBD1|TRBJ1-1|.|TRBV6-4
TGTGCCAGCAGTGAATCAGGGGGCGGTCTGGCTTTCTTT
CASSESGGGLAFF
>.|TRBJ1-2|.|TRBV6-6
TGTGCCAGCAGTTACTCGAACGAGGCTAACTATGGCTACACCTTC
CASSYSNEANYGYTF
>.|TRBJ2-7|.|TRBV19
TGTGCCAGTAGTAGATTACAGGGGAGGAAGCTCGGCGAGCAGTACTTC
CASSRLQGRKLGEQYF
>.|TRBJ2-5|once|TRBV27
TGTGCCAGCAGTCCCCTGGGGGGAGAGACCCAGTACTTC
CASSPLGGETQYF
>TRBD1|TRBJ2-2|once|TRBV4-1
TGCGCCAGCAGCCAGGACGGGACAGGGACCACCGGGGAGCTGTTTTTT
CASSQDGTGTTGELFF
>.|TRBJ2-7|few|TRBV19
TGTGCCAGTAGTATGTTCTCCGGTACCTACGAGCAGTACTTC
CASSMFSGTYEQYF
>.|TRBJ1-2|.|TRBV18
TGTGCCAGCTCACTTATGAGGGATGGCTACACCTTC
CASSLMRDGYTF
>TRBD1|TRBJ1-5|.|TRBV6-2/TRBV6-3
TGTGCCAGCAGTTTTGGGACAGGGCCTCGGGGATCCCAGCATTTT
CASSFGTGPRGSQHF
>.|TRBJ1-1|.|TRBV15
TGTGCCACCAGCAGAGATCGGGTCCTTGGGGCGGAAGCTTTCTTT
CATSRDRVLGAEAFF
>.|TRBJ2-1|.|TRBV19
TGTGCCAGTAGTATAGCTGCAGGATACTACAATGAGCAGTTCTTC
CASSIAAGYYNEQFF
>.|TRBJ1-1|.|TRBV14
TGTGCCAGCAGCCCACAGGGTTACACTGAAGCTTTCTTT
CASSPQGYTEAFF
>.|TRBJ1-2|.|TRBV19
TGTGCCAGTAGTAGAGGACAGTTAGCTAACTATGGCTACACCTTC
CASSRGQLANYGYTF
>TRBD1|TRBJ2-5|.|TRBV19
TGTGCCAGTAGTATATACTCCGGGACAGGGGGTCAAGAGACCCAGTACTTC
CASSIYSGTGGQETQYF
>.|TRBJ2-2|few|TRBV28
TGTGCCAGCAGTTCCCCTACCGGGGAGCTGTTTTTT
CASSSPTGELFF
>.|TRBJ2-5|.|TRBV15
TGTGCCACCAGCATGAACAGGGAAGAGACCCAGTACTTC
CATSMNREETQYF